The 28 T cell receptor beta chains below come from one sample, sequenced in a study of T cell responses to AZD1222 COVID-19 vaccine. Generated by immunoSEQ multiplex PCR, the TCRdb table keeps only in-frame clones and is missing some. The table records approximately 110,000 clones, 88% of them present only once. Specimen: peripheral blood, collected on day 0 of AZD1222 vaccination. All receptors derive from an adult in good health.

This clone appeared a single time. This chain connects TRBV2 to TRBJ1-4; perhaps TRBD1 as D (5 bases). Germline lookup yields CDR1 SNHLY and CDR2 FYNNEI. This CDR3 spans 14 amino acids. The ends were cut back, 3 bases at V and 3 bases at J, with 8 bases in the middle. CDR3 amino acids: CASSEGVPNEKLFF. Written as DNA, the CDR3 is TGTGCCAGCAGTGAGGGGGTCCCTAATGAAAAACTGTTTTTT.

This sequence joins TRBV12-3 or TRBV12-4 and TRBJ2-7; 7 bases line up with TRBD1. With 3 bases clipped from V and 7 bases from J, the junction kept 6 bases outside the gene matches. The CDR3 extends over 13 amino acids. CDR3 residues: CASSFYPTGEQYF. The CDR3 DNA follows: TGTGCCAGCAGTTTTTACCCGACAGGGGAGCAGTACTTC.

The chain uses TRBV19 and TRBJ2-5, with unresolved D. The germline V gene has CDR1 LNHDA and CDR2 SQIVND (reference sequence). V shed 4 bases and J shed 1 base, with 7 bases lying between them. This CDR3 is built from 13 residues. This CDR3 reads CASSRSIQETQYF. CDR3 nucleotides: TGTGCCAGTAGTAGGTCAATCCAAGAGACCCAGTACTTC.

The V call is TRBV6-2 or TRBV6-3, the J call TRBJ2-7, with unresolved D. The CDR3 sequence is 12 residues long. Per the germline V gene, CDR1 is MNHEY and CDR2 is SVGEGT. V lost 0 bases and J lost 0, with 0 bases in between. The CDR3 here is CASSYSSYEQYF. The CDR3 DNA reads TGTGCCAGCAGTTACTCCTCCTACGAGCAGTACTTC.

The chain links TRBV21-1 to TRBJ1-3. TRBV21-1 is listed as a pseudogene. The CDR3 is made up of 16 amino acids. This CDR3 reads CASSNPLRKGGNTIYF. The CDR3 region has the DNA TGTGCCAGCAGCAACCCCCTTCGGAAAGGAGGAAACACCATATATTTT.

The chain employs TRBV28 and TRBJ1-2, with a possible D match to TRBD1 (5 bases). The length of the CDR3 is 13 residues. V was cut by 6 bases and J by 3 bases, with 11 bases left in between. Looked up from germline, CDR1 is MDHEN and CDR2 is SYDVKM. The CDR3 reads CASRRQWYYGYTF. The CDR3 region has the DNA TGTGCCAGCAGGCGACAGTGGTACTATGGCTACACCTTC.

The rearrangement links TRBV27 to TRBJ1-6, with D uncertain. The CDR3 spans 14 residues. Germline V gene lookup returns CDR1 MNHEY and CDR2 SMNVEV (reference sequence). V was trimmed by 5 bases and J by 3 bases, leaving 8 bases between them. The CDR3 nucleotides read TGTGCCAGCAGTGCGGGGAACTATAATTCACCCCTCCACTTT. It translates to CASSAGNYNSPLHF.

This chain connects TRBV11-2 to TRBJ1-2; D is unclear. Trimming shortened V by 4 bases and J by 3 bases, and 9 bases separated the two germline ends. From germline, CDR1 is SGHAT and CDR2 FQNNGV. This CDR3 contains 13 residues. This chain's CDR3 is CASSSLDYYGYTF. CDR3 DNA sequence: TGTGCCAGCAGCTCACTGGATTACTATGGCTACACCTTC. Full variable domain (missing parts from reference TRBV11-2 and TRBJ1-2): EAGVAQSPRYKIIEKRQSVAFWCNPISGHATLYWYQQILGQGPKLLIQFQNNGVVDDSQLPKDRFSAERLKGVDSTLKIQPAKLEDSAVYLCASSSLDYYGYTFGSGTRLTVV.

The chain joins TRBV18 to TRBJ1-1; D call uncertain. The CDR3 runs to 13 residues. Trimming removed 5 bases from V and 1 base from J, with 8 bases in between. Per the germline V gene, CDR1 is KGHSH and CDR2 is LQKENI. CDR3 sequence reads: CASSTEGNTEAFF. The CDR3 region has the DNA TGTGCCAGCTCAACCGAGGGGAACACTGAAGCTTTCTTT. Full variable domain (missing parts from reference TRBV18 and TRBJ1-1): NAGVMQNPRHLVRRRGQEARLRCSPMKGHSHVYWYRQLPEEGLKFMVYLQKENIIDESGMPKERFSAEFPKEGPSILRIQQVVRGDSAAYFCASSTEGNTEAFFGQGTRLTVV.

By share, this clone counts as medium-sized. This chain joins TRBV6-2 or TRBV6-3 and TRBJ2-7, with no clear D. This CDR3 comprises 13 residues. Germline V CDR1 and CDR2: MNHEY, SVGEGT. V shed 5 bases and J shed 4 bases, with 12 bases lying between them. CDR3 sequence: CASSPVTRYEQYF. Written as DNA, the CDR3 is TGTGCCAGCAGTCCGGTGACACGATACGAGCAGTACTTC.

The V gene is TRBV25-1, the J gene TRBJ1-1, with no clear D. CDR1 MGHDK and CDR2 SYGVNS come from the germline V gene. Trimming cost V 3 bases and J 7 bases, with 6 bases left between them. This CDR3 region has 11 residues. CDR3 nucleotides: TGTGCCAGCAGTGACAGCGTTGAAGCTTTCTTT. Translated, it gives CASSDSVEAFF.

V and J are TRBV28 and TRBJ1-5, with D possibly TRBD1 on 5 matching bases. CDR3 length: 17 residues. Germline V gene data show CDR1 as MDHEN and CDR2 as SYDVKM. With 10 bases removed from V and 0 bases from J, the gap between germline ends came to 22 bases. The DNA of the CDR3 is TGTGCCACTTCTTCTTTCGTGGAGGGGCTTAGCAATCAGCCCCAGCATTTT. Protein sequence: CATSSFVEGLSNQPQHF.

This chain links TRBV7-9 with TRBJ1-4; D unclear. Germline values: CDR1 SEHNR, CDR2 FQNEAQ (reference sequence). V was clipped by 8 bases and J by 7 bases, with 11 bases between them. CDR3 length equals 12 residues. Here the CDR3 DNA reads TGTGCCAGCGGGAGGGTGGGTGAAAAACTGTTTTTT. Its translation is CASGRVGEKLFF. Together with reference TRBV7-9 and TRBJ1-4, the CDR3 gives the full variable domain: DTGVSQNPRHKITKRGQNVTFRCDPISEHNRLYWYRQTLGQGPEFLTYFQNEAQLEKSRLLSDRFSAERPKGSFSTLEIQRTEQGDSAMYLCASGRVGEKLFFGSGTQLSVL.

On this clone itself: One junction end does not reproduce the germline sequence, and a read error may be involved. The same CDR3 is also encoded by other DNA sequences in this sample. The genes are TRBV19 and TRBJ2-2; a possible D gene is TRBD2 (5 bases). Germline assignment: CDR1 LNHDA and CDR2 SQIVND (reference sequence). This CDR3 is 13 amino acids long. This chain's CDR3 is CASSNRNTGELFF. In DNA form, the CDR3 reads TGTGCCAGTAGTAACCGGAACACCGGGGAACTGTTTTTT. Full variable domain (outside the CDR3, taken from reference TRBV19 and TRBJ2-2): DGGITQSPKYLFRKEGQNVTLSCEQNLNHDAMYWYRQDPGQGLRLIYYSQIVNDFQKGDIAEGYSVSREKKESFPLTVTSAQKNPTAFYLCASSNRNTGELFFGEGSRLTVL.

The CDR3 DNA is TGTGCCAGCAGACCGGGACTAGGTCCATACGAGCAGTACTTC. It translates to CASRPGLGPYEQYF. This chain joins TRBV27 and TRBJ2-7, with 8 bases aligning to TRBD2. The trim removed 6 bases at V and 4 bases at J, leaving 8 bases unmatched. From germline, CDR1 is MNHEY and CDR2 SMNVEV (reference sequence). The CDR3 covers 14 residues.

The chain couples TRBV23-1 to TRBJ1-5, with 9 nucleotides matching TRBD1. TRBV23-1 is recorded as an ORF, its role being uncertain. With V trimmed by 2 bases and J by 4 bases, 12 bases remained unmatched. The CDR3 sequence is 18 residues long. CDR3 nucleotide sequence: TGCGCCAGCAGTCAAGCTGGGACAGGGAAGGCCCCGAATCAGCCCCAGCATTTT. This gives the protein CASSQAGTGKAPNQPQHF.

The CDR3 sequence is CASSLNGALRGETQYF. CDR3 nucleotide sequence: TGTGCCAGCAGTTTAAACGGGGCACTAAGGGGGGAGACCCAGTACTTC. The chain joins TRBV27 to TRBJ2-5, with D tentatively TRBD1 (6 bases). V lost 2 bases to trimming and J lost 5 bases, with 18 bases between them. Looked up from germline, CDR1 is MNHEY and CDR2 is SMNVEV (reference sequence). The CDR3 extends over 16 amino acids.

V usage is TRBV11-2 and J usage is TRBJ1-4, with D unclear. Trimming cost V 3 bases and J 3 bases, with 8 bases left between them. The CDR3 loop spans 14 amino acids. CDR1 SGHAT and CDR2 FQNNGV come from the germline V gene. The CDR3 DNA is TGTGCCAGCAGCTTGAATTTCGCTAATGAAAAACTGTTTTTT. Residues: CASSLNFANEKLFF.

V is TRBV11-3 and J is TRBJ2-3; 7 bases line up with TRBD2. Trimming cost V 1 base and J 2 bases; bases outside gene matches: 3. Germline V gene lookup returns CDR1 SGHNT and CDR2 YENEEA. The length of the CDR3 is 15 residues. The CDR3 protein is CASSLGAGDTDTQYF. CDR3 bases: TGTGCCAGCAGCTTAGGGGCGGGAGACACAGATACGCAGTATTTT.

This clone was counted a single time. The chain carries TRBV7-3 and TRBJ2-7; 9 nucleotides align to TRBD1. Germline V gene lookup returns CDR1 SGHTA and CDR2 FQGTGA. The CDR3 totals 15 residues. After removal of 2 bases from V and 6 bases from J, the junction contained 8 bases not matched to a gene. The CDR3 sequence is CASSLYGTGSSEQYF. In DNA, the CDR3 is TGTGCCAGCAGCTTATACGGGACAGGGTCATCCGAGCAGTACTTC.

The chain is built from TRBV10-3 and TRBJ1-6, with 8 bases aligning to TRBD1. Germline loops: CDR1 ENHRY, CDR2 SYGVKD. This CDR3 is 16 amino acids long. V was clipped by 5 bases and J by 9 bases; unmatched bases: 12. The CDR3 region is CAISNRTQGAGSPLHF. The CDR3 DNA is TGTGCCATCAGTAACCGAACCCAGGGGGCCGGTTCACCCCTCCACTTT.

The chain employs TRBV4-3 and TRBJ2-3; 9 positions agree with TRBD2. Germline trimming cut 6 bases from V and 2 bases from J; bases unmatched to any gene: 6. This CDR3 has 15 residues. CDR1 is LGHNA, CDR2 YSLEER, per germline. CDR3 protein: CASSQRGAYTDTQYF. CDR3 DNA sequence: TGCGCCAGCAGTCAGCGGGGGGCATACACAGATACGCAGTATTTT.

The chain has TRBV7-9 and TRBJ2-3; 8 nucleotides line up with TRBD1. CDR3 length: 14 residues. From germline, CDR1 is SEHNR and CDR2 FQNEAQ (reference sequence). V lost 2 bases to trimming and J lost 5 bases; unmatched junction nucleotides: 3. CDR3 sequence: CASSLQGAQDTQYF. Written as DNA, the CDR3 is TGTGCCAGCAGCTTACAGGGGGCGCAAGATACGCAGTATTTT.

This chain uses TRBV7-2 with TRBJ1-1; D is ambiguous. The germline V gene encodes CDR1 SGHTA and CDR2 FQGNSA. With 10 bases removed from V and 1 base from J, the gap between germline ends came to 7 bases. The CDR3 is made up of 11 amino acids. The CDR3 nucleotides read TGTGCCACCAGAAGGAACACTGAAGCTTTCTTT. This codes for CATRRNTEAFF.

V is TRBV7-2 and J is TRBJ2-7; 9 bases fit TRBD1. CDR1 is SGHTA and CDR2 is FQGNSA in the germline V gene. J lost 3 bases, V lost 5 bases, and 11 bases had no gene match. The CDR3 has 16 amino acids. The CDR3 region is CASSIALGQGYYEQYF. CDR3 DNA sequence: TGTGCCAGCAGCATCGCCTTGGGACAGGGATACTACGAGCAGTACTTC.

The J gene is TRBJ2-2, the V gene TRBV24-1; no reliable D call. Trimming removed 5 bases at V and 10 bases at J, with 22 bases between. This CDR3 is 16 amino acids long. The germline V gene has CDR1 KGHDR and CDR2 SFDVKD. The CDR3 region has the DNA TGTGCCACCAGTGCCACACAGCCCGCCTCTACTAAGGAGCTGTTTTTT. Translating it yields CATSATQPASTKELFF.

The CDR3 region is CASSASGDRVNGELFF. The CDR3 DNA reads TGTGCCAGCAGTGCCTCAGGGGACAGGGTCAACGGGGAGCTGTTTTTT. The chain carries TRBV6-4 and TRBJ2-2, with TRBD1 matching 9 bases. V lost 4 bases and J lost 7; bases outside the gene matches: 10. In germline, CDR1 is MRHNA, CDR2 SNTAGT. The CDR3 totals 16 residues.

This chain links TRBV9 with TRBJ1-1, with a tentative D call TRBD1 (6 bases). Between the trimmed V and J ends, which lost 0 bases and 7 bases, there was a span of 13 bases. The CDR3 runs 14 residues. CDR1 and CDR2 from the germline V gene are SGDLS and YYNGEE. CDR3 DNA: TGTGCCAGCAGCGTAGGGGGGGCCCCCAATGAAGCTTTCTTT. This translates into CASSVGGAPNEAFF.